One sample yielded the 26 T cell receptor beta chains listed below, sequenced in a study of shared clonotypes between healthy human individuals. The naive CD8 population came from CD45RO-negative cells selected for CCR7, without terminally differentiated effector memory CD45RA+ cells. Measured with immunoSEQ multiplex PCR; TCRdb has only the in-frame clones, and not every one. The profile covers about 580,000 clones, with 95% to 98% appearing a single time and 0.3% taken by the ten largest. Sequences were obtained from naive CD8+ T cells sorted from blood. The receptor source for this set is a man in his thirties or forties in good health.

This sequence joins TRBV7-9 and TRBJ2-7, with D perhaps TRBD1 (6 bases). CDR3 size: 13 residues. Trimming left V 5 bases short and J 1 base short, with 9 bases between. Germline V gene lookup returns CDR1 SEHNR and CDR2 FQNEAQ (reference sequence). The CDR3 nucleotides read TGTGCCAGCAGCGGACAGAGATCCTACGAGCAGTACTTC. Translating gives CASSGQRSYEQYF.

The chain carries TRBV19 and TRBJ2-2; 11 bases are a match to TRBD2. Germline trimming cut 3 bases from V and 5 bases from J; bases unmatched to any gene: 2. CDR1 is LNHDA and CDR2 is SQIVND in the germline V gene (reference sequence). CDR3 size: 15 residues. CDR3 sequence: CASSIWTSGTGELFF. Here the CDR3 DNA reads TGTGCCAGTAGTATTTGGACTAGCGGGACCGGGGAGCTGTTTTTT.

V gene TRBV28 combines with J gene TRBJ2-7; D may be TRBD1 (5 bases). CDR1 MDHEN and CDR2 SYDVKM come from the germline V gene. This CDR3 has 15 residues. V was clipped by 1 base and J by 2 bases, with 12 bases between them. CDR3 nucleotide sequence: TGTGCCAGCAGTTTATTGGGCGGACACACCTACGAGCAGTACTTC. Translating gives CASSLLGGHTYEQYF. The full variable domain, with the rest looked up from reference TRBV28 and TRBJ2-7, is DVKVTQSSRYLVKRTGEKVFLECVQDMDHENMFWYRQDPGLGLRLIYFSYDVKMKEKGDIPEGYSVSREKKERFSLILESASTNQTSMYLCASSLLGGHTYEQYFGPGTRLTVT.

As for this clone: The same CDR3 is also encoded by other DNA sequences in this sample. The J gene is TRBJ2-7, the V gene TRBV6-5; TRBD1 or TRBD2 may be the D gene (5 bases each). Trimming cost V 0 bases and J 4 bases, with 7 bases left between them. The CDR3 is 13 residues long. Germline V gene sequence: CDR1 MNHEY, CDR2 SVGAGI. The CDR3 region has the DNA TGTGCCAGCAGTTACTCGGGGACGTACGAGCAGTACTTC. Amino acid sequence: CASSYSGTYEQYF.

The rearrangement links TRBV7-9 to TRBJ1-2; D is unresolved. The CDR3 has 14 amino acids. Per germline, CDR1 SEHNR and CDR2 FQNEAQ (reference sequence). V lost 4 bases and J lost 2, with 11 bases in between. CDR3 DNA sequence: TGTGCCAGCAGCTACGTTACAGTAAACTATGGCTACACCTTC. It codes for CASSYVTVNYGYTF.

The chain links TRBV7-2 to TRBJ2-1; D may correspond to TRBD1 or TRBD2 (5 bases each). Looked up from germline, CDR1 is SGHTA and CDR2 is FQGNSA. V was clipped by 3 bases and J by 7 bases, with 7 bases between them. The CDR3 runs 12 residues. The CDR3 DNA is TGTGCCAGCAGCTTCTGGGGGAATGAGCAGTTCTTC. This encodes CASSFWGNEQFF.

This chain links TRBV7-9 with TRBJ2-2; no definite D call. Germline V gene lookup returns CDR1 SEHNR and CDR2 FQNEAQ (reference sequence). V was clipped by 3 bases and J by 2 bases, with 10 bases between them. CDR3 length: 15 residues. Here the CDR3 DNA reads TGTGCCAGCAGCTTCAGCAGGCCAAACACCGGGGAGCTGTTTTTT. Translation: CASSFSRPNTGELFF.

The V gene is TRBV6-5, the J gene TRBJ2-1; D gene ambiguous. Trimming shortened V by 2 bases and J by 9 bases, and 14 bases separated the two germline ends. The CDR3 spans 14 residues. CDR1 and CDR2 (germline): MNHEY, SVGAGI. CDR3 protein: CASSYTKRIVEQFF. CDR3 coding DNA: TGTGCCAGCAGTTACACGAAGAGGATTGTTGAGCAGTTCTTC.

This rearrangement joins TRBV6-5 to TRBJ2-1, with 8 nucleotides matching TRBD1. This CDR3 comprises 15 residues. The ends lost 8 bases at V and 3 bases at J; junction bases unmatched: 9. From germline, CDR1 is MNHEY and CDR2 SVGAGI. In DNA form, the CDR3 reads TGTGCCAGCTTTCAGGGGGCTTTAGGCTACAATGAGCAGTTCTTC. Translating it yields CASFQGALGYNEQFF.

Details on this clone: Within the sample, other DNA sequences also encode this same CDR3. The chain employs TRBV11-2 and TRBJ2-7, with 8 bases identical to TRBD2. Germline-derived CDR1 and CDR2 are SGHAT and FQNNGV. V lost 1 base to trimming and J lost 4 bases; unmatched junction nucleotides: 6. The CDR3 totals 15 residues. In DNA, the CDR3 is TGTGCCAGCAGCTTAGGGGCTAGCGGGCTATACGAGCAGTACTTC. This gives the protein CASSLGASGLYEQYF.

The chain is built from TRBV4-1 and TRBJ2-4, with D possibly called TRBD1 or TRBD2 (5 bases each). V was shortened by 0 bases and J by 0 bases, with 6 bases between the two germline ends. CDR3 length equals 15 residues. Germline V lookup: CDR1 MGHRA, CDR2 YSYEKL. Here the CDR3 DNA reads TGCGCCAGCAGCCAAGAGAGGGGAGCCAAAAACATTCAGTACTTC. Its protein product is CASSQERGAKNIQYF.

With respect to this clone: This same CDR3 is encoded by further DNA sequences in the sample. The chain recombines TRBV4-2 with TRBJ2-1, with 9 nucleotides matching TRBD2. V trimming: 0 bases; J trimming: 3 bases; junction bases outside the gene matches: 0. Germline V gene sequence: CDR1 LGHNA, CDR2 YNFKEQ. CDR3 length: 15 amino acids. CDR3 in amino acids: CASSQELAGYNEQFF. DNA of the CDR3: TGTGCCAGCAGCCAAGAACTAGCGGGCTACAATGAGCAGTTCTTC.

The chain carries TRBV2 and TRBJ2-7; TRBD2 agrees at 11 bases. CDR1 SNHLY and CDR2 FYNNEI come from the germline V gene. The ends lost 4 bases at V and 6 bases at J; junction bases unmatched: 2. CDR3 length: 13 residues. The CDR3 nucleotides are TGTGCCAGCAGTGGACTAGCGGGAATCGAGCAGTACTTC. Translated, it gives CASSGLAGIEQYF.

J is TRBJ2-7 and V is TRBV5-1; TRBD2 agrees at 9 bases. Germline values: CDR1 SGHRS, CDR2 YFSETQ. V shed 0 bases and J 4 bases; nucleotides not matched to a gene: 14. The length of the CDR3 is 18 residues. DNA for the CDR3: TGCGCCAGCAGCTTGGAACCCCGGGGGGGGCTAGCGGGATACGAGCAGTACTTC. This gives the protein CASSLEPRGGLAGYEQYF.

The gene calls are TRBV2 and TRBJ2-5; D might be TRBD1 (5 bases). This CDR3 has 15 residues. With 3 bases removed from V and 0 bases from J, the gap between germline ends came to 11 bases. Germline loops: CDR1 SNHLY, CDR2 FYNNEI. CDR3 region: CASSEGQQDQETQYF. CDR3 in DNA: TGTGCCAGCAGTGAGGGCCAACAGGACCAAGAGACCCAGTACTTC.

The genes are TRBV6-5 and TRBJ2-3; 10 bases line up with TRBD1. The CDR3 has 14 residues. Looked up from germline, CDR1 is MNHEY and CDR2 is SVGAGI. Trimming removed 5 bases from V and 3 bases from J; junction bases left unmatched: 2. The CDR3 here is CASSVGQGTDTQYF. The DNA of the CDR3 is TGTGCCAGCAGTGTGGGACAGGGGACAGATACGCAGTATTTT.

V and J are TRBV4-1 and TRBJ2-3; D gene unclear. With 0 bases removed from V and 3 bases from J, the gap between germline ends came to 13 bases. From germline, CDR1 is MGHRA and CDR2 YSYEKL. CDR3 length equals 16 residues. The CDR3 sequence: CASSQDLGQATDTQYF. CDR3 nucleotides: TGCGCCAGCAGCCAAGATCTAGGTCAGGCTACAGATACGCAGTATTTT.

The rearrangement joins TRBV20-1 to TRBJ1-4; D ambiguous. The CDR3 has 11 residues. Trimming took off 6 bases at V and 8 bases at J, with 10 bases between the two ends. Germline CDR1 DFQATT, CDR2 SNEGSKA (reference sequence). CDR3 region: CSASVREKLFF. The CDR3 DNA follows: TGCAGTGCGTCGGTTCGAGAAAAACTGTTTTTT.

The chain employs TRBV7-3 and TRBJ1-2, with D possibly matching TRBD1 (6 bases). Germline V gene lookup returns CDR1 SGHTA and CDR2 FQGTGA. CDR3 length equals 15 residues. V lost 5 bases and J 2 bases, leaving 15 bases between the germline ends. CDR3 DNA: TGTGCCAGCAGCGATTACAGGGCCATGAACTATGGCTACACCTTC. Translation gives CASSDYRAMNYGYTF.

The V gene is TRBV5-6, the J gene TRBJ2-3; D call uncertain. There are 14 residues in the CDR3. Trimming removed 6 bases from V and 0 bases from J, with 11 bases in between. Looked up from germline, CDR1 is SGHDT and CDR2 is YYEEEE. CDR3 nucleotides: TGTGCCAGCATCAACCCCAGTAGCACAGATACGCAGTATTTT. Its translation: CASINPSSTDTQYF.

The chain recombines TRBV6-5 with TRBJ2-7; a weak D match, TRBD1 (6 bases). V was cut by 6 bases and J by 3 bases, with 15 bases left in between. CDR1 is MNHEY, CDR2 SVGAGI, per germline. The CDR3 sequence is 14 residues long. CDR3 region: CASSPLPGVYEQYF. The CDR3 nucleotides are TGTGCCAGCAGCCCACTTCCAGGGGTCTACGAGCAGTACTTC.

V usage is TRBV4-2 and J usage is TRBJ2-7; 11 nucleotides align to TRBD2. The CDR3 contains 17 residues. The germline V gene has CDR1 LGHNA and CDR2 YNFKEQ. Trimming cost V 5 bases and J 4 bases; bases outside gene matches: 13. The CDR3 here is CASSDGTSGPNWYEQYF. For the CDR3, the DNA is TGTGCCAGCAGCGACGGGACTAGCGGCCCCAATTGGTACGAGCAGTACTTC.

This chain uses TRBV10-2 with TRBJ2-7, with TRBD2 identical over 12 bases. The V gene's germline CDR1 is WSHSY and CDR2 SAAADI. The CDR3 loop spans 15 amino acids. Germline trimming cut 6 bases from V and 3 bases from J; bases unmatched to any gene: 6. Here the CDR3 reads CASSGGLAGFYEQYF. The CDR3 DNA follows: TGCGCCAGCAGCGGGGGACTAGCGGGTTTCTACGAGCAGTACTTC.

The rearrangement joins TRBV29-1 to TRBJ2-1; 10 nucleotides match TRBD2. Unmatched junction bases numbered 5, after V lost 5 bases and J lost 4 bases. The CDR3 extends over 14 amino acids. Germline lookup yields CDR1 SQVTM and CDR2 ANQGSEA. CDR3 in DNA: TGCAGCGTTCCTAGCGGGAGAAGGTACAATGAGCAGTTCTTC. Translated, it gives CSVPSGRRYNEQFF.

The genes are TRBV7-9 and TRBJ2-7; D is unresolved. V was shortened by 1 base and J by 1 base, with 11 bases between the two germline ends. Per the germline V gene, CDR1 is SEHNR and CDR2 is FQNEAQ (reference sequence). This CDR3 is built from 15 residues. This CDR3 is CASSLGSVFSYEQYF. The CDR3 nucleotides are TGTGCCAGCAGCTTAGGGAGCGTTTTTTCCTACGAGCAGTACTTC.

The chain recombines TRBV15 with TRBJ1-3; D remains ambiguous. The V end lost 1 base, the J end lost 0 bases, and 7 bases lay between the germline ends. The CDR3 is 15 amino acids. CDR1 LNHNV and CDR2 YYDKDF come from the germline V gene (reference sequence). CDR3 bases: TGTGCCACCAGCAGAGGGGAGAACTCTGGAAACACCATATATTTT. Its protein is CATSRGENSGNTIYF.